The present entry profiles one TCR beta chain with its context. The antigen this receptor binds is unknown. There are no base qualities to consult, and no much larger clone falls within one base. Using the deep immunoSEQ assay, multiplex PCR amplified TCR CDR3 regions from genomic DNA. Extracted genomic DNA from each cell subset was distributed evenly across all wells of several immunoSEQ 96-well plates, and each plate was treated as a replicate. Each replicate PCR for sorted subsets received roughly 0.2 ug genomic DNA, equal to about 30,000 T cell genomes. Purified libraries were quantified with a Qubit 3.0 fluorometer, sized on a Bioanalyzer 2100, and re-quantified with the KAPA Library Quantification kit. Each immunoSEQ 96-well plate was sequenced on its own single-read 150-cycle Illumina NextSeq 550 flow cell. The authors' pipeline ran thus. Because the immunoSEQ output held only junctional sequences and lacked quality scores, the filtering could not match the filtering applied to full-length reads. To assign V/J genes and CDR3, sequences were annotated against IMGT germline references using PyIR, a Python wrapper for IgBLAST v1.9. Reads were filtered out if the reads had weak V/J assignments (E-value above 1e-6), no CDR3, stop codons, out-of-frame junctions, or ambiguous translated residues. V3J clonotypes were defined as sequences sharing an identical inferred V gene, J gene, and CDR3 amino acid sequence. The percentage overlap between two repertoires was calculated by dividing the number of shared unique clonotypes by the size of the smaller repertoire. Three approaches were used to assess repertoire richness: RTK rarefaction, the Chao1 estimator, and Recon v2.1 estimates of unobserved clonotypes. For all TCRbeta clonotypes obtained by the gDNA method from a few donors, generation probabilities were computed with OLGA. The immuneACCESS repertoire file appears here via TCRdb, limited to in-frame rearrangements. These files lack a portion of the clones; in checked studies, under half of the deficit traces to unresolved V genes, and the cause of the others is not known. V, J and clone size reflect that table, while D and trimming were determined from the DNA. Within this sample are about 2 million clones, with less than 95% of them counted one time only. The ten largest clones take up 1% to 1.5% of the sample.

The data were obtained in a study of shared clonotypes between healthy human individuals (dated by TCRdb to between 2020 and 2021). Concerning the study at large: The cohort comprised a couple of women and three men aged 18 to 49 years. For each donor, CD4 naive and CD4 memory were each run on three plates, CD8 naive on two plates, and CD8 memory on one plate. Different laboratories and diverse techniques were used to prepare libraries and sequence TCR repertoires, to increase sequencing depth and limit assay-specific biases. Per donor, leukapheresis produced somewhere between about 0.94 and 9.5 billion PBMCs. To estimate repertoire size and how much clonotype sharing occurs between individuals, the study deeply sequenced the blood TCR repertoires of about five healthy adults.

The CDR3, cysteine through phenylalanine, is 13 amino acids long. The retained sequence is limited to the CDR3, 39 bases, with the frame set at the first base. V loses 1 base of germline sequence and J loses 4 bases, and the interval between the two ends is 7 bases. CDR1 and CDR2 are drawn from the germline V gene: SGDLS, YYNGEE. General conclusions and limits of the study: About 4.5% of naive CD4, around 3.5% of naive CD8, approximately 2.2% of memory CD4, and around 0.42% of memory CD8 clonotypes were shared across several donors. Sampling was restricted to blood, and TCR repertoires in tissue are likely to differ from TCR repertoires in blood. Naive subsets generally had larger estimated clonotype richness than memory subsets did. Pairwise subsampling indicated that sequencing depth was expected to affect the degree of clonotype sharing among donors. Because the study included only a small number of donors, the genetic and exposure-history diversity represented was limited. Compared with non-shared clonotypes, clonotypes shared by all four sorted-subset donors had higher generation probabilities. Even with the large sequencing depth, rarefaction of the sorted-subset datasets indicated that sequencing was incomplete.

CD8 naive samples consisted of CD45RO-negative cells that were positively selected for CCR7, yielding a CD45RA+CCR7+ population without TemRA cells. Healthy HIV-negative adults with no recently reported acute infections or vaccinations were included as donors. Every donor was a Caucasian adult living in Nashville, Tennessee, USA. After blood collection by leukapheresis, PBMCs were isolated using Ficoll-Histopaque density gradient centrifugation and then cryopreserved in the vapor phase of liquid nitrogen. Analytical flow cytometry was used to check the purity and quantity of each magnetically sorted T cell population. Genomic DNA was isolated from each sorted fraction and quantified by UV absorbance on a Nanodrop 2000c.

The sequence was collected from a young man in good health. The rearrangement combines TRBV9 with TRBJ2-3; the D gene is possibly TRBD2, with 5 bases matching. Material for sequencing was naive CD8+ T cells sorted from blood. The cell subset or site tag for this specimen amounts to: CD45RA+CCR7+. The CDR3 is CASSVTGADTQYF. The DNA sequence is as follows: TGTGCCAGCAGCGTAACCGGGGCAGATACGCAGTATTTT.